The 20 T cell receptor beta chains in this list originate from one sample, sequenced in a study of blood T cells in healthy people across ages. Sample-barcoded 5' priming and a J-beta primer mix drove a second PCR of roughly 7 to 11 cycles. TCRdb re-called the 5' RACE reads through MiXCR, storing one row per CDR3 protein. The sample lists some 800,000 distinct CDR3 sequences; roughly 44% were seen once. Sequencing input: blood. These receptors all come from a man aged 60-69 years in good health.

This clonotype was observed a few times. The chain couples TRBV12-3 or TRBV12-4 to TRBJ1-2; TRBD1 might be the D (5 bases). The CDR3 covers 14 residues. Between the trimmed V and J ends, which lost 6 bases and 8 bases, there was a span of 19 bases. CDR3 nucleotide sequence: TGTGCCAGCAGAAAGGCGGGGGAATTGACCGGCTACACCTTC. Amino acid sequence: CASRKAGELTGYTF.

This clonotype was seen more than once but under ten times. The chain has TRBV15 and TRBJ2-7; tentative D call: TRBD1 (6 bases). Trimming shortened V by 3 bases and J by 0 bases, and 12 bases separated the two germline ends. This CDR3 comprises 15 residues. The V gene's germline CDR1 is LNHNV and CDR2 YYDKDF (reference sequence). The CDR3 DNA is TGTGCCACCAGCAGCGTCAGGGGTAGCTCCTACGAGCAGTACTTC. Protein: CATSSVRGSSYEQYF.

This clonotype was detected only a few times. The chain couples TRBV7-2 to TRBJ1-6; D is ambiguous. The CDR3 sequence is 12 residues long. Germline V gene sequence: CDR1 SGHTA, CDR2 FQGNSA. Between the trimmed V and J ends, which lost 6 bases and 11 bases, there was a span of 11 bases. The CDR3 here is CASRGWTPPLHF. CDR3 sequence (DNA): TGTGCCAGCAGGGGTTGGACGCCACCCCTCCACTTT. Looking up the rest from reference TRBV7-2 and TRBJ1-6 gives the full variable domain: GAGVSQSPSNKVTEKGKDVELRCDPISGHTALYWYRQSLGQGLEFLIYFQGNSAPDKSGLPSDRFSAERTGGSVSTLTIQRTQQEDSAVYLCASRGWTPPLHFGNGTRLTVT.

The CDR3 nucleotides are TGTGCCAGCAGCCAATTCTGGAACACTGAAGCTTTCTTT. Translating it yields CASSQFWNTEAFF. The chain joins TRBV14 to TRBJ1-1; no clear D gene. V gave up 2 bases and J gave up 1 base, with 5 bases separating them. This CDR3 comprises 13 residues. In germline, CDR1 is SGHDN, CDR2 FVKESK.

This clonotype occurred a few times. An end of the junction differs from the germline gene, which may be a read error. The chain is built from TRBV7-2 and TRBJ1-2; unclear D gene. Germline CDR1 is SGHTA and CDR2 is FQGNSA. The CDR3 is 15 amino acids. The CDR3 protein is CASSLNLWPNCGYTF. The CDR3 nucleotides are TGTGCCAGCAGCTTAAACTTATGGCCCAACTGTGGCTACACCTTC.

The CDR3: CSARGKRGASTDTQYF. CDR3 bases: TGCAGTGCTAGAGGAAAGCGGGGGGCCAGCACAGATACGCAGTATTTT. The rearrangement uses TRBV20-1 and TRBJ2-3; 9 bases match TRBD2. Germline V gives CDR1 DFQATT, CDR2 SNEGSKA (reference sequence). The CDR3 extends over 16 amino acids. With V trimmed by 1 base and J by 0 bases, 5 bases remained unmatched.

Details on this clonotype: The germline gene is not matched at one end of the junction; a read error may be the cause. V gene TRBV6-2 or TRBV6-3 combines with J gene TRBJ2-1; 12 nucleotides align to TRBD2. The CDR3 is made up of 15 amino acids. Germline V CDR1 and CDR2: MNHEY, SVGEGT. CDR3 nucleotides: TGTGCCATTAAACCGGGACTAGCGGGCCCCAATGAGCTGTTCTTC. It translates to CAIKPGLAGPNELFF.

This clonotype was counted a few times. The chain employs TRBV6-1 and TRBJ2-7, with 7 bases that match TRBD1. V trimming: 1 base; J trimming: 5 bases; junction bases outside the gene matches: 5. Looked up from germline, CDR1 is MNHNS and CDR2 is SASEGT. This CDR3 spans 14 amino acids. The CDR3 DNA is TGTGCCAGCAGTGAAGTACAGGGGATCAACGAGCAGTACTTC. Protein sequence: CASSEVQGINEQYF.

The CDR3 here is CASKGLVNTEAFF. DNA of the CDR3: TGTGCCAGCAAGGGACTGGTGAACACTGAAGCTTTCTTT. The chain joins TRBV6-1 to TRBJ1-1, with a weak D call TRBD1 (5 bases). The CDR3 spans 13 residues. Germline V lookup: CDR1 MNHNS, CDR2 SASEGT. Trimming took 7 bases from V and 0 from J, leaving 9 bases between them.

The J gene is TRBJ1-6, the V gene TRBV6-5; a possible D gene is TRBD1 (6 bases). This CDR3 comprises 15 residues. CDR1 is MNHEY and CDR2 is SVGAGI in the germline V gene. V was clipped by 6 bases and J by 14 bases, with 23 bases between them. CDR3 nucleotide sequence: TGTGCCAGCAGGCGCGACCGGGACACAGGTACATCCCTCCACTTT. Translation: CASRRDRDTGTSLHF.

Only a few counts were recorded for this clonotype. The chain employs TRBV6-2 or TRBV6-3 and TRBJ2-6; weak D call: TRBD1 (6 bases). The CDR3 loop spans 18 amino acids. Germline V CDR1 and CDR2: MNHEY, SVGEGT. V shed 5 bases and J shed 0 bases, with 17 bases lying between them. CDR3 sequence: CASSDQQGPHSGANVLTF. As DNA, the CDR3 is TGTGCCAGCAGTGACCAACAGGGACCACACTCTGGGGCCAACGTCCTGACTTTC.

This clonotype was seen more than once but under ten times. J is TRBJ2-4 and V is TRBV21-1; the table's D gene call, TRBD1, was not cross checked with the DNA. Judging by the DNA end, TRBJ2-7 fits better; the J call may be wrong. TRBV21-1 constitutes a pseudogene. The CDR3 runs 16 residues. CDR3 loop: CASSNWVAPVRHEQYF. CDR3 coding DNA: TGTGCCAGCAGCAATTGGGTAGCGCCTGTGAGACACGAGCAGTACTTC.

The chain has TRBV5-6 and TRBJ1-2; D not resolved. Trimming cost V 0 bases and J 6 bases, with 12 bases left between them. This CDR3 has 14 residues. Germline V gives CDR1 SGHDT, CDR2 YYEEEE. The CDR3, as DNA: TGTGCCAGCAGCTTGGGAACATTACCTGATGGCTACACCTTC. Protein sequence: CASSLGTLPDGYTF.

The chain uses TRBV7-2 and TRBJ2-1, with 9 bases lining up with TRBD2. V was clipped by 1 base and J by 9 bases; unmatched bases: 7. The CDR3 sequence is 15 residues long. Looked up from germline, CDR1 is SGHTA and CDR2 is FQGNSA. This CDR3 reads CASSLGRRGGAEQFF. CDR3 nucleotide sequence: TGTGCCAGCAGCTTAGGACGGCGCGGGGGGGCTGAGCAGTTCTTC. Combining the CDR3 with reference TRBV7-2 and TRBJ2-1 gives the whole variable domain GAGVSQSPSNKVTEKGKDVELRCDPISGHTALYWYRQSLGQGLEFLIYFQGNSAPDKSGLPSDRFSAERTGGSVSTLTIQRTQQEDSAVYLCASSLGRRGGAEQFFGPGTRLTVL.

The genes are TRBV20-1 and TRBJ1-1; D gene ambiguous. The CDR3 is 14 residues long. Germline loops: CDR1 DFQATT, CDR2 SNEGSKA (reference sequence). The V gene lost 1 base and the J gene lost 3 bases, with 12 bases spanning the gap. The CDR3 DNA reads TGCAGTGCTAGAGTCGGGCTGATGGACACTGAAGCTTTCTTT. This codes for CSARVGLMDTEAFF.

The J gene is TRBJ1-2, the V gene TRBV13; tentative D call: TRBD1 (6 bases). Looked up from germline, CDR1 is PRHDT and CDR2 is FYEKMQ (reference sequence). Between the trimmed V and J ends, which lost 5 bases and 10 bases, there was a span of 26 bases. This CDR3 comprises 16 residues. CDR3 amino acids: CASSVKALGGRSDYTF. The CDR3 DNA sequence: TGTGCCAGCAGCGTAAAAGCCCTAGGGGGGCGGTCTGACTACACCTTC.

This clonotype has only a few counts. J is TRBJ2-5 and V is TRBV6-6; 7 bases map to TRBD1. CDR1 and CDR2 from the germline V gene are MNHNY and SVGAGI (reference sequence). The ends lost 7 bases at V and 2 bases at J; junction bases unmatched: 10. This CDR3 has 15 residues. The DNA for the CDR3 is TGTGCCAGCACCTCCCAACAGGGGTTACAAGAGACCCAGTACTTC. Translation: CASTSQQGLQETQYF.

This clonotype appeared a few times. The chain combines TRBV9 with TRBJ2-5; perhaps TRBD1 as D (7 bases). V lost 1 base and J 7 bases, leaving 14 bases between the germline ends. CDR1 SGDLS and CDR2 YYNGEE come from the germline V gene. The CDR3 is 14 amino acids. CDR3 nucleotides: TGTGCCAGCAGCGTATCTTATCAGGGGGGGACCCAGTACTTC. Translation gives CASSVSYQGGTQYF.

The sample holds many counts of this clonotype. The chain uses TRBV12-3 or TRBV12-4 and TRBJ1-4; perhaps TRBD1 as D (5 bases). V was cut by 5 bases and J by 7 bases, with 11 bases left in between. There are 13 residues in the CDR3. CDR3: CASSRARGEKLFF. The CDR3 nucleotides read TGTGCCAGCAGTAGGGCGAGGGGTGAAAAACTGTTTTTT.

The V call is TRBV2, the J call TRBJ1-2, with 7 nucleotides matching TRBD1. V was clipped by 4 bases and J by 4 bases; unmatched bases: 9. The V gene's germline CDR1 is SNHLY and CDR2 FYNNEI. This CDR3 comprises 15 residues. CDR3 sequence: CASSASGGAPYGYTF. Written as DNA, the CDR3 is TGTGCCAGCAGTGCCTCAGGGGGAGCGCCCTATGGCTACACCTTC.